This T cell receptor beta chain was obtained from a study of T cell responses to AZD1222 COVID-19 vaccine. This table comes from immunoSEQ multiplex PCR, and its TCRdb copy is limited to in-frame clones, with some not included. The sample records about 180,000 clones, 87% being singletons. Study-level results: Vaccine-associated CD4 TCRs spanned spike, dominant at 160-218 and 743-854. The donors showed a predominance of white British ancestry and of females, with possible underestimation of clonal diversity.

Turning to this clone: Its target is unknown.

The starting material was peripheral blood, obtained on day 0 of AZD1222 vaccination. The origin of this receptor is an adult in good health.

CDR3 DNA sequence: TGTGCTAGTGGATCAAGGCGGGGGCGTGGAACTGAAGCTTTCTTT. Translation gives CASGSRRGRGTEAFF. J is TRBJ1-1 and V is TRBV12-5, with a weak D call TRBD1 (6 bases). V dropped 6 bases and J dropped 5 bases, with 19 bases sitting between them. Germline CDR1 is LGHNT and CDR2 is FRNRAP. The CDR3 has 15 amino acids. Together with reference TRBV12-5 and TRBJ1-1, the CDR3 gives the full variable domain: DARVTQTPRHKVTEMGQEVTMRCQPILGHNTVFWYRQTMMQGLELLAYFRNRAPLDDSGMPKDRFSAEMPDATLATLKIQPSEPRDSAVYFCASGSRRGRGTEAFFGQGTRLTVV.